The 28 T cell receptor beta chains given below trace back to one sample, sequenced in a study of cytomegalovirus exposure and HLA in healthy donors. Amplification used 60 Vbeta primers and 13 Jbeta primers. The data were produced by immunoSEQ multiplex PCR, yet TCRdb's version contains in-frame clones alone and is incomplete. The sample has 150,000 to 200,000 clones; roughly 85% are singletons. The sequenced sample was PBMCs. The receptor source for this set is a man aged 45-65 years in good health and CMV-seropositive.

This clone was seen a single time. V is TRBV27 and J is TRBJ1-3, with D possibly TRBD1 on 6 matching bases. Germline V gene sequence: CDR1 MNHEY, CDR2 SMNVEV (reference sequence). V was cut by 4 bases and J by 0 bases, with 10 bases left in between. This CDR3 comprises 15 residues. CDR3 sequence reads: CASSSGVNSGNTIYF. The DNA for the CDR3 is TGTGCCAGCAGTTCAGGGGTTAACTCTGGAAACACCATATATTTT.

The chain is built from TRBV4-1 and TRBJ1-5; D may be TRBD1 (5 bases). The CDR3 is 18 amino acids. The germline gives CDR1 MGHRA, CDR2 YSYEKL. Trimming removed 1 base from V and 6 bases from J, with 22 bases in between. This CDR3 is CASSQAAGGLGLGQPQHF. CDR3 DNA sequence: TGCGCCAGCAGCCAAGCGGCGGGGGGGTTGGGGTTAGGTCAGCCCCAGCATTTT.

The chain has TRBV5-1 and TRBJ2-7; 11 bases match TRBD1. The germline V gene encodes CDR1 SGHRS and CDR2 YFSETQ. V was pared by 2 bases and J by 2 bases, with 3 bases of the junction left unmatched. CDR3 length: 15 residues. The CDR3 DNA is TGCGCCAGCAGCTTACCGGGACAGGGGGCCTACGAGCAGTACTTC. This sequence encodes CASSLPGQGAYEQYF.

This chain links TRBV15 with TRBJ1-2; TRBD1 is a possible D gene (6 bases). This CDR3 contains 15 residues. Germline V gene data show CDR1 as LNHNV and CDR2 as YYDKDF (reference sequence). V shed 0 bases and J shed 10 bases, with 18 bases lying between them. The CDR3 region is CATSRDQGQREIYTF. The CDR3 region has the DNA TGTGCCACCAGCAGAGATCAGGGGCAAAGGGAAATCTACACCTTC.

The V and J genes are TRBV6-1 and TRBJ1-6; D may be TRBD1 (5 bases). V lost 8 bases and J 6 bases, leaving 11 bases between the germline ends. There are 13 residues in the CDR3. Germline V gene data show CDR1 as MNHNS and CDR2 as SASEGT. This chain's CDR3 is CASGGIINSPLHF. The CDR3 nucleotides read TGTGCCAGCGGGGGGATTATTAATTCACCCCTCCACTTT.

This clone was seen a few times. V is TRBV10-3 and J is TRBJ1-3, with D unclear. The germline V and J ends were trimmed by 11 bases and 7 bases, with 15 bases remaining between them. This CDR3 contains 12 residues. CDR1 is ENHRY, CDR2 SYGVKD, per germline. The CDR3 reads CAPRPGRNTIYF. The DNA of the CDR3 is TGTGCCCCTCGCCCGGGGAGGAACACCATATATTTT.

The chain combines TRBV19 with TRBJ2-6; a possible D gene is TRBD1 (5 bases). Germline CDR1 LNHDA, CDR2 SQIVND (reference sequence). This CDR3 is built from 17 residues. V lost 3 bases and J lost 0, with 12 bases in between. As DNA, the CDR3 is TGTGCCAGTAGTATTCTAGGACAAACCTCTGGGGCCAACGTCCTGACTTTC. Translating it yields CASSILGQTSGANVLTF.

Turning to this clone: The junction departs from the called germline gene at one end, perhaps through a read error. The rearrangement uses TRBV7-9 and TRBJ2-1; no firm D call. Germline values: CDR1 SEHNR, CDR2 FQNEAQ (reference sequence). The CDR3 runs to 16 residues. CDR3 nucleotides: TGTTCCAGCAGCGCAGAACCTAGAAATTTTTACAATGAGCAGTTCTTC. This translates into CSSSAEPRNFYNEQFF.

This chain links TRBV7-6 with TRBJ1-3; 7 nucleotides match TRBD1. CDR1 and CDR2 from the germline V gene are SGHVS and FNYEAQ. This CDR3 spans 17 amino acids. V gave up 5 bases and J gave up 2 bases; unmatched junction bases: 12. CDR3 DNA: TGTGCCAGCAGCGTCGCGACAGGGAGGACTACTGGAAACACCATATATTTT. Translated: CASSVATGRTTGNTIYF.

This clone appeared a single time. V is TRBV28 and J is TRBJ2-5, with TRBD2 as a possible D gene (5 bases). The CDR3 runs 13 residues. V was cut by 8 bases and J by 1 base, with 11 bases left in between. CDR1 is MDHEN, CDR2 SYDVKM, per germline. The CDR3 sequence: CASAKLVQETQYF. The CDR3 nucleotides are TGTGCCAGCGCTAAACTAGTCCAAGAGACCCAGTACTTC.

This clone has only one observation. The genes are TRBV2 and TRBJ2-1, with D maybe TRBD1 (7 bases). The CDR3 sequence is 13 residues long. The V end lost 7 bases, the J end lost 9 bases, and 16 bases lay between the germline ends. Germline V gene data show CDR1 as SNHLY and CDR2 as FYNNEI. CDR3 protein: CASIKDRDSEQFF. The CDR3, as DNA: TGTGCCAGCATCAAAGACAGGGACTCTGAGCAGTTCTTC.

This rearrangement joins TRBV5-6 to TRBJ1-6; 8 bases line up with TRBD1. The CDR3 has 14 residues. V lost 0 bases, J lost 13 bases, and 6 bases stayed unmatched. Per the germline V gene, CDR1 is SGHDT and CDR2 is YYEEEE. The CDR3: CASSLGTGSWPLHF. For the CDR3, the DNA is TGTGCCAGCAGCTTGGGGACAGGGTCTTGGCCCCTCCACTTT.

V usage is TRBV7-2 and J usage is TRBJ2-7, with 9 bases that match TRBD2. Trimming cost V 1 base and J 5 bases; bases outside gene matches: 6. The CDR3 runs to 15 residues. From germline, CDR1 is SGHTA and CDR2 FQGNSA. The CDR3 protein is CASSLVGGGVDEQYV. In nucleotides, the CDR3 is TGTGCCAGCAGCTTAGTAGGCGGGGGGGTCGACGAGCAGTACGTC.

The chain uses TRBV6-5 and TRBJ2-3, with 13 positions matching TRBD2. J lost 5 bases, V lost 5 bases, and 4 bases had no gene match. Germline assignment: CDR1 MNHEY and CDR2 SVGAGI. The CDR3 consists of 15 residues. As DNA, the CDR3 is TGTGCCAGCAGTACTAGCGGGGGGGCAAGAGATACGCAGTATTTT. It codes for CASSTSGGARDTQYF.

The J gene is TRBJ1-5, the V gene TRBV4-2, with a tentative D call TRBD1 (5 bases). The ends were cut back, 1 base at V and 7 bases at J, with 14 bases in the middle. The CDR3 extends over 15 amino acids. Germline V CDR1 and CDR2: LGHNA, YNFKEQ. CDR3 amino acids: CASSQASRVEQPQHF. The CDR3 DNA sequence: TGTGCCAGCAGCCAAGCGTCCAGGGTGGAACAGCCCCAGCATTTT.

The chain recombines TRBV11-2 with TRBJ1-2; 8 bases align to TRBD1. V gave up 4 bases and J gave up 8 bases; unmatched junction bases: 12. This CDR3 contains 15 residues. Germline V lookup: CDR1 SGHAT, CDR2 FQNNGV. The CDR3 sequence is CASSSKNQGAGGYTF. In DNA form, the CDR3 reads TGTGCCAGCAGCTCTAAAAACCAGGGGGCGGGAGGCTACACCTTC.

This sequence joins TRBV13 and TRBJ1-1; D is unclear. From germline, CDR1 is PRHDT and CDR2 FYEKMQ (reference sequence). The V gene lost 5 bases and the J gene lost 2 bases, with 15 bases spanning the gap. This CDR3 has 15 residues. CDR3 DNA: TGTGCCAGCAGCAAAGAAGAGTCGCCAAACACTGAAGCTTTCTTT. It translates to CASSKEESPNTEAFF.

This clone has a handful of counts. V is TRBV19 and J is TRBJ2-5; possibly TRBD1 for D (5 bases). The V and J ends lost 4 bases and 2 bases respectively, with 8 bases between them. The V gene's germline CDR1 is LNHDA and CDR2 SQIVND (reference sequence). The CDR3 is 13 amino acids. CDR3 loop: CASSRGRQETQYF. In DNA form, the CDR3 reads TGTGCCAGTAGTAGGGGCAGGCAAGAGACCCAGTACTTC. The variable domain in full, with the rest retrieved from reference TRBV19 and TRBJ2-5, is DGGITQSPKYLFRKEGQNVTLSCEQNLNHDAMYWYRQDPGQGLRLIYYSQIVNDFQKGDIAEGYSVSREKKESFPLTVTSAQKNPTAFYLCASSRGRQETQYFGPGTRLLVL.

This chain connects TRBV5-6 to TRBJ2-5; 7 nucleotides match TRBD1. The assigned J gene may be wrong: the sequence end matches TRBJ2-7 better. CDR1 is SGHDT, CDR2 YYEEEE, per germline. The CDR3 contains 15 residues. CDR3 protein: CASSTDRVSSYEQYF. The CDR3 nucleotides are TGTGCCAGCAGCACCGACAGGGTTTCTTCCTACGAGCAGTACTTC.

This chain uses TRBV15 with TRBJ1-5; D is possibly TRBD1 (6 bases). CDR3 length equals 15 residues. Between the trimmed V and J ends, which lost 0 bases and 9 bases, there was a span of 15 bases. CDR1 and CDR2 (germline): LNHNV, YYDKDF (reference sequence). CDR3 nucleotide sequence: TGTGCCACCAGCAGAGACCCCGGGACATATCGGCCCCAGCATTTT. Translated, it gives CATSRDPGTYRPQHF.

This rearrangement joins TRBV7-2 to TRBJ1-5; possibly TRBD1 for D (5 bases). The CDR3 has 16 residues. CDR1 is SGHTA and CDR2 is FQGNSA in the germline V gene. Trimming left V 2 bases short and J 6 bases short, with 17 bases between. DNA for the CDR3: TGTGCCAGCAGCTTACGGGGCAGGGAGGTGGTTCAGCCCCAGCATTTT. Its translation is CASSLRGREVVQPQHF.

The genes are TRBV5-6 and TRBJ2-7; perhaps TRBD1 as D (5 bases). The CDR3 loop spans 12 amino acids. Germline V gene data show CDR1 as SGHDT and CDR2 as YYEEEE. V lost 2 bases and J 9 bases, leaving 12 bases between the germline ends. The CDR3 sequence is CASSFRQIGQYV. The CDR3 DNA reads TGTGCCAGCAGCTTTAGACAGATCGGGCAGTACGTC.

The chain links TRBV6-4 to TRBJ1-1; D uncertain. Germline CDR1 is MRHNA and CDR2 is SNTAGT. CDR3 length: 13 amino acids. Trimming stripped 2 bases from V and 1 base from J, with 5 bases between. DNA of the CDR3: TGTGCCAGCAGTGACCAGGAGAACACTGAAGCTTTCTTT. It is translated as CASSDQENTEAFF.

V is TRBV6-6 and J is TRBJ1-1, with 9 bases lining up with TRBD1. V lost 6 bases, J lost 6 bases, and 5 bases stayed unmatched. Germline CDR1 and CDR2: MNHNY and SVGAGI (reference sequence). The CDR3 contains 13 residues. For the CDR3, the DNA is TGTGCCAGCAGGCTGGGACAGGGCGCTGAAGCTTTCTTT. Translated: CASRLGQGAEAFF.

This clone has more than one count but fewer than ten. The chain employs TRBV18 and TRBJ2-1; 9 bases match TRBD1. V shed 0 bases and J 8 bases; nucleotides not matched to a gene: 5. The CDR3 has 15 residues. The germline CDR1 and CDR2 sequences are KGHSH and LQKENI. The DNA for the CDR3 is TGTGCCAGCTCACCACCGGGACAGGGTGTGCATGAGCAGTTCTTC. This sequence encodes CASSPPGQGVHEQFF.

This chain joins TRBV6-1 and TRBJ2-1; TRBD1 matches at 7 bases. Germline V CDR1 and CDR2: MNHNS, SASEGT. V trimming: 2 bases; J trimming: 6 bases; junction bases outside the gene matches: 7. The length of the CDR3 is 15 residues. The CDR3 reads CASSEPAGGGNEQFF. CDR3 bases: TGTGCCAGCAGTGAACCGGCAGGGGGTGGCAATGAGCAGTTCTTC.

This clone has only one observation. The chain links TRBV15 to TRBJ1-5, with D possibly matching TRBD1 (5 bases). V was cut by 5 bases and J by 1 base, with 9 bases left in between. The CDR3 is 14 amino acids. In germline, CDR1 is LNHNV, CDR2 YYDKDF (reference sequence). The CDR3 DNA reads TGTGCCACCAGCCAGGGCAAAAGCAATCAGCCCCAGCATTTT. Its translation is CATSQGKSNQPQHF.

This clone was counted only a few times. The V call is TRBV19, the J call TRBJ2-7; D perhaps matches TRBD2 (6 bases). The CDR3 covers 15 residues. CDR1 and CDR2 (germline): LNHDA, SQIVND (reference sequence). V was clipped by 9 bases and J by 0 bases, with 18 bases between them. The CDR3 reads CASPPRRRVSYEQYV. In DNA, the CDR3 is TGTGCCAGCCCCCCGCGGAGGAGGGTCTCCTACGAGCAGTACGTC.